This entry lists 5 T cell receptor beta chains sequenced from one sample in a study of blood T cell repertoires in COVID-19. TCRdb's copy holds only in-frame clones and misses some; the assay was immunoSEQ multiplex PCR. Counted here are some 22,000 clones, 86% occurring once; the ten biggest clones make up approximately 25%. Material: peripheral blood. Receptor source: a human donor with active COVID-19. The donor label of this sample is uncertain.

This clone was counted a few times. The rearrangement links TRBV7-2 to TRBJ1-6; D gene uncertain. V gave up 5 bases and J gave up 6 bases, with 11 bases separating them. The CDR3 has 14 amino acids. The germline V gene encodes CDR1 SGHTA and CDR2 FQGNSA. For the CDR3, the DNA is TGTGCCAGCAGCCTGGGCGCTCTTAATTCACCCCTCCACTTT. This codes for CASSLGALNSPLHF.

This clone showed up just a few times. The V call is TRBV30, the J call TRBJ1-6; TRBD1 is a possible D gene (6 bases). The CDR3 is 13 residues long. V lost 2 bases to trimming and J lost 8 bases, with 10 bases between them. Germline values: CDR1 GTSNPN, CDR2 SVGIG (reference sequence). The CDR3 is CAWSSRGDSPLHF. The CDR3 DNA follows: TGTGCCTGGAGTTCCAGGGGTGATTCACCCCTCCACTTT.

The V and J genes are TRBV7-6 and TRBJ2-7; possibly TRBD1 for D (6 bases). V lost 2 bases to trimming and J lost 5 bases, with 7 bases between them. The V gene's germline CDR1 is SGHVS and CDR2 FNYEAQ. CDR3 size: 12 residues. This chain's CDR3 is CASSLSGDEQYF. The CDR3 DNA sequence: TGTGCCAGCAGCTTATCAGGGGACGAGCAGTACTTC.

The V and J genes are TRBV4-1 and TRBJ2-7, with TRBD2 identical over 9 bases. Germline assignment: CDR1 MGHRA and CDR2 YSYEKL. The CDR3 contains 18 residues. Trimming cost V 1 base and J 5 bases; bases outside gene matches: 15. The CDR3 region is CASSQVGQRGAPTNEQYF. In DNA form, the CDR3 reads TGCGCCAGCAGCCAAGTTGGCCAGCGGGGGGCGCCCACCAACGAGCAGTACTTC.

Only one count was recorded for this clone. The gene calls are TRBV9 and TRBJ1-6, with 7 bases fitting TRBD1. The CDR3 runs 15 residues. Trimming cost V 0 bases and J 6 bases; bases outside gene matches: 3. Germline CDR1 and CDR2: SGDLS and YYNGEE. For the CDR3, the DNA is TGTGCCAGCAGCGTAGATGGGACAGTTAATTCACCCCTCCACTTT. This sequence encodes CASSVDGTVNSPLHF.